One T cell receptor beta chain is described in this entry. Its antigen is still unknown. The CDR3 totals 12 residues. V lost 7 bases and J lost 6, with 11 bases in between. The sample originates from a study of early T cells in non-severe SARS-CoV-2 infection. Study-wide points: Comparison of clonotypes with VDJdb favored anti-spike CD8 responses while missing private and CD4 specificities.

Unique molecular identifiers tagged individual cDNA molecules. TCRdb re-derived calls from the 5' RACE reads in MiXCR, one entry per CDR3 protein. The sample holds about 50,000 distinct CDR3 sequences, approximately 5.7% seen once. The gene calls are TRBV12-3 or TRBV12-4 and TRBJ2-3, with a tentative D call TRBD2 (6 bases). Source: whole blood, taken at baseline. The sequence derives from an adult who was a healthcare worker with PCR-confirmed SARS-CoV-2 infection or an uninfected control (not recorded which). CDR3 in amino acids: CASMEGMDTQYF. As DNA, the CDR3 is TGTGCCAGCATGGAGGGGATGGATACGCAGTATTTT.